The 9 T cell receptor beta chains listed next were all sequenced from one sample in a study of blood T cells in healthy people across ages (dated by TCRdb to about 2015). Library preparation used 5' RACE. Sequencing was carried out with an Illumina HiSeq 2500. A second PCR of roughly 7 to 11 cycles was performed with a sample-barcoded 5' primer and a J-beta primer mix. TCRdb reanalyzed the raw reads on its own, using fastp at Q25 for trimming and MiXCR for clone calling, and kept in-frame beta chains. Every entry covers one CDR3 protein and lists the most common genes and DNA from its rows. For this sample there are hundreds of thousands of distinct CDR3 sequences; approximately 39% appear just once. Around 20% of the sample belongs to the ten largest clones. Sequenced input: blood. These receptors all stem from a woman aged 60-70 years in good health.

The chain joins TRBV10-1 to TRBJ2-7; possible D gene TRBD2, 6 bases. The CDR3 extends over 15 amino acids. From germline, CDR1 is WNHNN and CDR2 SYGVQD (reference sequence). Trimming shortened V by 3 bases and J by 2 bases, and 14 bases separated the two germline ends. CDR3 sequence: CASSEAAGGPYEQYF. CDR3 bases: TGCGCCAGCAGTGAAGCGGCCGGAGGGCCCTACGAGCAGTACTTC.

This clonotype was observed a handful of times. The chain combines TRBV20-1 with TRBJ2-5; 12 nucleotides line up with TRBD2. The V and J ends lost 1 base and 2 bases, in that order; junction bases with no gene match: 8. The CDR3 loop spans 17 amino acids. In germline, CDR1 is DFQATT, CDR2 SNEGSKA (reference sequence). This chain's CDR3 is CSARGLAGVSSQETQYF. CDR3 DNA sequence: TGCAGTGCTAGAGGACTAGCGGGAGTCAGCTCACAAGAGACCCAGTACTTC.

V usage is TRBV20-1 and J usage is TRBJ1-5; D is unresolved. Germline CDR1 DFQATT, CDR2 SNEGSKA (reference sequence). This CDR3 has 14 amino acids. V lost 0 bases, J lost 4 bases, and 10 bases lay in between. This CDR3 reads CSARDGPVNQPQHF. CDR3 DNA sequence: TGCAGTGCTAGAGATGGGCCAGTAAATCAGCCCCAGCATTTT.

This clonotype occurred a few times. The chain couples TRBV7-3 to TRBJ2-1; D not certain. Trimming pared 10 bases from V and 6 bases from J, leaving 19 bases between. The length of the CDR3 is 14 residues. CDR1 SGHTA and CDR2 FQGTGA come from the germline V gene. The CDR3 sequence is CATSPAPHSNEQFF. DNA for the CDR3: TGTGCCACCTCGCCGGCACCCCATTCCAATGAGCAGTTCTTC.

The chain joins TRBV3-1 to TRBJ1-2, with a tentative D call TRBD1 (5 bases). Trimming took 0 bases from V and 9 from J, leaving 8 bases between them. The CDR3 runs 12 residues. From germline, CDR1 is LGHDT and CDR2 YNNKEL (reference sequence). DNA of the CDR3: TGTGCCAGCAGCCAAGATTCGGGGCGCTACACCTTC. This codes for CASSQDSGRYTF.

The gene calls are TRBV6-5 and TRBJ2-7; D possibly corresponds to TRBD2 (6 bases). The ends were cut back, 9 bases at V and 7 bases at J, with 16 bases in the middle. The germline CDR1 and CDR2 sequences are MNHEY and SVGAGI. CDR3 length: 12 residues. For the CDR3, the DNA is TGTGCCAGTTATGCTAGCGCGAAGGAGCAGTACTTC. Amino acids: CASYASAKEQYF.

This chain links TRBV9 with TRBJ1-1; 9 bases are a match to TRBD1. J lost 1 base, V lost 3 bases, and 7 bases had no gene match. In germline, CDR1 is SGDLS, CDR2 YYNGEE. The CDR3 is 16 amino acids. The CDR3, as DNA: TGTGCCAGCAGCGCCCACCAGACAGGGGGGAACACTGAAGCTTTCTTT. Translation: CASSAHQTGGNTEAFF.

This clonotype has more than one count but fewer than ten. The chain uses TRBV6-5 and TRBJ1-5; weak D call: TRBD1 (5 bases). Looked up from germline, CDR1 is MNHEY and CDR2 is SVGAGI. CDR3 length equals 14 residues. Deletions cut 5 bases from V and 4 bases from J, with 12 bases between. CDR3 nucleotides: TGTGCCAGCAGTCCTGCAGGGTTTAATCAGCCCCAGCATTTT. Translation: CASSPAGFNQPQHF.

The J gene is TRBJ1-2, the V gene TRBV30; no clear D gene. V gave up 5 bases and J gave up 8 bases, with 12 bases separating them. Germline CDR1 reads GTSNPN; CDR2 reads SVGIG (reference sequence). The CDR3 covers 11 residues. In nucleotides, the CDR3 is TGTGCCTGGGGGCTCGGAGGGGGCTACACCTTC. It yields the protein CAWGLGGGYTF.